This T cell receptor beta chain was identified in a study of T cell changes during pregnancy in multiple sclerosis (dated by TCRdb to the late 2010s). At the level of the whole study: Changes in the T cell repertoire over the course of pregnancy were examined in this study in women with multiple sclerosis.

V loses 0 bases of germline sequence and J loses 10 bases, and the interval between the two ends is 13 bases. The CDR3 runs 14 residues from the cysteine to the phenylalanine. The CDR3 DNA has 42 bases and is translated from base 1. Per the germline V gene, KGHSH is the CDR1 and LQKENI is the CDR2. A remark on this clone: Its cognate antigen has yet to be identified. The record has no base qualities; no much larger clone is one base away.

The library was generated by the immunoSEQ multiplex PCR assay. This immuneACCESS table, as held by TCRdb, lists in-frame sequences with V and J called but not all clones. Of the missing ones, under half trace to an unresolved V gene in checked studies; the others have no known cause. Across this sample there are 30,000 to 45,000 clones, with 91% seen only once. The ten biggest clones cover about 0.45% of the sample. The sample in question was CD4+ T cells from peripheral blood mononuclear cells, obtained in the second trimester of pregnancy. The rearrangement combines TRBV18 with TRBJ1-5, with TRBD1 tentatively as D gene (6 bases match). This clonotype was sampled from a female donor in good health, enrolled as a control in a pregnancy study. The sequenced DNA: TGTGCCAGCTCACCACCGGGGGTGACAGGACCCCAGCATTTT. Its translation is CASSPPGVTGPQHF.